Described below is a single T cell receptor (beta chain) sequence and its context. Its antigen is currently unknown. The data were obtained in a study of T cell repertoires in cytomegalovirus infection. Whole-study context: Public signatures in TCR beta pointed to CMV infection and matching HLA type. Regarding the study as a whole: Dominating the ex vivo response were HLA-C-restricted CMV-specific TCR beta clonotypes.

TCRdb used MiXCR to reprocess the reads, holding one entry per CDR3 protein. The table includes about 110,000 distinct CDR3 sequences, around 10% detected once. The TCR comes from a human donor in good health (CMV status not recorded). Some clones in this sample may be carry-over from other donors' samples. The sequencing input was PBMCs, sequenced either directly or after in vitro stimulation (not recorded which).

This chain's CDR3 is CSSFDSGNVDTQYF. CDR3 bases: TGCAGTTCCTTCGACAGCGGAAACGTTGATACGCAGTATTTT. The genes are TRBV20-1 and TRBJ2-3; D is possibly TRBD1 or TRBD2 (5 bases each). V dropped 8 bases and J dropped 6 bases, with 21 bases sitting between them. CDR1 and CDR2 (germline): DFQATT, SNEGSKA (reference sequence). The CDR3 covers 14 residues.